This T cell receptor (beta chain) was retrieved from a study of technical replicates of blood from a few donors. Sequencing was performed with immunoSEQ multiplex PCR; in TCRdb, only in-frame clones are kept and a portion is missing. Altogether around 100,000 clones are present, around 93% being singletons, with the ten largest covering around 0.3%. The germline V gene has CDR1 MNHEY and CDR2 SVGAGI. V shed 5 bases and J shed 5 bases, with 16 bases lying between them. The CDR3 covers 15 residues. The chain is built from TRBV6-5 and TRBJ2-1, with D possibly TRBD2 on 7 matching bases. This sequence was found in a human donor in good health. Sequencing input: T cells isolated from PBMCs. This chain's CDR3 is CASSANGGRNNEQFF. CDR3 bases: TGTGCCAGCAGTGCCAACGGGGGGCGTAACAATGAGCAGTTCTTC.